This T cell receptor beta chain was sequenced during a study of control samples from healthy donors and cancer patients. This clone was seen a few times. The same CDR3 is also encoded by other DNA sequences in this sample. The data were produced by immunoSEQ multiplex PCR, yet TCRdb's version contains in-frame clones alone and is incomplete. The sample has approximately 49,000 clones; 65% to 90% are singletons. The TCR was taken from a woman aged 45-59 years with lung cancer. Sequenced sample: PBMCs.

The CDR3, as DNA: TGTGCCAGCAGCCTAGAGGGTGGCTACACCTTC. Its translation is CASSLEGGYTF. V gene TRBV7-9 combines with J gene TRBJ1-2; no clear D. Trimming removed 5 bases from V and 7 bases from J, with 8 bases in between. The germline CDR1 and CDR2 sequences are SEHNR and FQNEAQ (reference sequence). This CDR3 contains 11 residues.